This T cell receptor beta chain was sequenced for a study of blood T cell repertoires in COVID-19. The overall study: The United States, Italy and Spain supplied acute and convalescent COVID-19 samples. The cDNA or gDNA used as material had been derived from T cells, B-cell-depleted T cells, or PBMCs.

Authors' analysis steps: How many nucleated cells were present was estimated from reference gene primer amplification. Assay used: immunoSEQ multiplex PCR; TCRdb lists only in-frame clones, some missing. V and J calls and clone size come straight from that table; D and trimming were deduced from the DNA. The sample records 170,000 or so clones, roughly 84% being singletons. Germline assignment: CDR1 SGHNT and CDR2 YYREEE (reference sequence). There are 15 residues in the CDR3. V dropped 4 bases and J dropped 4; count of bases not matched to a gene: 2. The V call is TRBV5-4, the J call TRBJ2-5, with 15 bases identical to TRBD2. The sample taken for sequencing was peripheral blood. This TCR was recovered from a woman in her fifties or sixties with acute or convalescent COVID-19. For the CDR3, the DNA is TGTGCCAGCAGCCAGGGACTAGCGGGGGGAGAGACCCAGTACTTC. It translates to CASSQGLAGGETQYF.